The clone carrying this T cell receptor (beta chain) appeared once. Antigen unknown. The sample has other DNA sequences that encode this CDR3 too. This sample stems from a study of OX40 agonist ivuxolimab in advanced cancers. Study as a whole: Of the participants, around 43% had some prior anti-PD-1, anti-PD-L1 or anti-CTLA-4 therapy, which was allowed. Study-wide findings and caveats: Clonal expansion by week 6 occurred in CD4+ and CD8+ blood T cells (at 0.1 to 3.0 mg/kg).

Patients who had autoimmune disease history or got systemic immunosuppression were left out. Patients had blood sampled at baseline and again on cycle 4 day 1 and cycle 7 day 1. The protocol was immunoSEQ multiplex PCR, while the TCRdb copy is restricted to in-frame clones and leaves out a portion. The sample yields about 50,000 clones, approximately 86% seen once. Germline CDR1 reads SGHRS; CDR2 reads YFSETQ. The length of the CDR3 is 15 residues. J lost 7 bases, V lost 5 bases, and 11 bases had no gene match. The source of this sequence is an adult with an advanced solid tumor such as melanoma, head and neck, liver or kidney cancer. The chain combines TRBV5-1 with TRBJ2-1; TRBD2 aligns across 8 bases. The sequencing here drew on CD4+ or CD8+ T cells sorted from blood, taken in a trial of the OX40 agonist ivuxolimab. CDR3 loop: CASRSTSGSWNEQFF. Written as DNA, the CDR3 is TGCGCCAGCAGAAGCACTAGCGGAAGTTGGAATGAGCAGTTCTTC.